This paragraph reports one T cell receptor beta chain. The antigen is unknown. The data derive from a study of long-term antiretroviral therapy in people with HIV. Study outcomes and limitations: Dominant in the repertoire at all time points were clones expanded before ART. Even long-term ART left TRB diversity below transplant donor controls, despite gains.

A v3.0 immunoSEQ assay was performed at survey level. A per-sample goal of roughly 40,000-50,000 T-cell genomes was targeted by sequencing. Libraries were prepared by immunoSEQ multiplex PCR; TCRdb keeps only in-frame clonotypes and omits some of them. Here the sample spans about 39,000 clones, around 83% being singletons. CDR1 is SGHKS, CDR2 YYEKEE, per germline (reference sequence). J was trimmed by 10 bases and V by 0 bases; bases with no gene match: 6. The CDR3 sequence is 16 residues long. This receptor was identified in a woman aged 50 to 60 with HIV. The starting material was unsorted PBMCs, obtained 3.1 years after starting antiretroviral therapy. J is TRBJ1-6 and V is TRBV5-5; 11 bases agree with TRBD1. The CDR3 sequence: CASSLGTGGSGSPLHF. As DNA, the CDR3 is TGTGCCAGCAGCTTGGGGACAGGGGGCTCGGGATCACCCCTCCACTTT.